These T cell receptor beta chains were read from a single sample in a study of blood T cell repertoires in COVID-19. Profiling relied on immunoSEQ multiplex PCR, and the TCRdb table lists in-frame clones only, not all of them. The sample includes about 280,000 clones, about four fifths of them seen just once. Sequencing was done on a sample of peripheral blood. The receptors shown here come from a woman in her fifties or sixties who had recovered from COVID-19. Each CDR3 is given with its conserved first and last residue. D genes are given only for firm matches. Clone size, where shown, is once, few, many, or a class for clones that have expanded.

>TRBJ2-5|TRBV5-6|TRBD2|NA
CASSFYAGGSVQETQYF
TGTGCCAGCAGCTTCTATGCGGGAGGGTCTGTCCAAGAGACCCAGTACTTC
>TRBJ1-2|TRBV4-2|NA|NA
CASSQEVLHANYGYTF
TGTGCCAGCAGCCAAGAGGTCTTACATGCTAACTATGGCTACACCTTC
>TRBJ2-2|TRBV27|NA|NA
CASSLLYTTGAGELFF
TGTGCCAGCAGTTTACTTTACACCACGGGTGCCGGGGAGCTGTTTTTT
>TRBJ1-5|TRBV23-1|TRBD1|NA
CASSQTRGQLNQPQHF
TGCGCCAGCAGTCAAACGAGGGGACAGCTTAATCAGCCCCAGCATTTT
>TRBJ2-6|TRBV9|NA|once
CASSVATGANVLTF
TGTGCCAGCAGCGTAGCTACTGGGGCCAACGTCCTGACTTTC
>TRBJ2-4|TRBV4-1|NA|NA
CASSQGESNIQYF
TGCGCCAGCAGCCAAGGAGAGTCAAACATTCAGTACTTC
>TRBJ1-2|TRBV5-1|TRBD1|NA
CASSRGGTGGSGYGYTF
TGCGCCAGCAGCCGAGGTGGGACAGGGGGCTCCGGCTATGGCTACACCTTC
>TRBJ2-2|TRBV18|TRBD1|many
CASSPQGAKNTGELFF
TGTGCCAGCTCACCCCAGGGGGCAAAGAACACCGGGGAGCTGTTTTTT
>TRBJ2-3|TRBV5-1|NA|few
CASSLAALGPTDTQYF
TGCGCCAGCAGCTTGGCCGCTCTAGGTCCAACAGATACGCAGTATTTT
>TRBJ2-5|TRBV7-2|TRBD2|NA
CASSSLAVTETQYF
TGTGCCAGCAGCTCGCTAGCGGTCACGGAGACCCAGTACTTC
>TRBJ1-1|TRBV27|TRBD1|NA
CASNMRTGLNTEAFF
TGTGCCAGCAATATGCGGACAGGGCTGAACACTGAAGCTTTCTTT
>TRBJ1-2|TRBV9|NA|NA
CASSPWGEAGYTF
TGTGCCAGCAGCCCTTGGGGGGAGGCCGGCTACACCTTC
>TRBJ2-3|TRBV7-9|NA|NA
CASSFPGITDTQYF
TGTGCCAGCAGCTTCCCCGGGATCACAGATACGCAGTATTTT
>TRBJ2-2|TRBV5-5|NA|once
CASSLGPSANTGELFF
TGTGCCAGCAGCTTGGGACCTAGCGCGAACACCGGGGAGCTGTTTTTT
>TRBJ1-4|TRBV7-6|TRBD1|NA
CASSPGQGDEKLFF
TGTGCCAGCAGCCCAGGACAGGGAGACGAAAAACTGTTTTTT
>TRBJ1-2|TRBV5-4|NA|few
CASSLTQGDGYTF
TGTGCCAGCAGCTTGACCCAGGGTGATGGCTACACCTTC
>TRBJ2-7|TRBV5-6|TRBD2|once
CASSLGTSGAYEQYF
TGTGCCAGCAGCCTTGGGACTAGCGGAGCCTACGAGCAGTACTTC
>TRBJ1-2|TRBV5-6|NA|NA
CASSARVLDGYTF
TGTGCCAGCAGCGCCAGGGTTCTAGATGGCTACACCTTC
>TRBJ1-1|TRBV9|NA|NA
CASSTKTGLGTEAFF
TGTGCCAGCAGCACCAAAACAGGGCTCGGGACTGAAGCTTTCTTT
>TRBJ2-7|TRBV6-2/TRBV6-3|NA|NA
CASSYLSGRVGYEQYF
TGTGCCAGCAGTTATCTTTCGGGCAGGGTAGGTTACGAGCAGTACTTC
>TRBJ1-5|TRBV11-2|TRBD1|NA
CASSPTTGRSNQPQHF
TGTGCCAGCAGCCCAACGACAGGGCGAAGCAATCAGCCCCAGCATTTT